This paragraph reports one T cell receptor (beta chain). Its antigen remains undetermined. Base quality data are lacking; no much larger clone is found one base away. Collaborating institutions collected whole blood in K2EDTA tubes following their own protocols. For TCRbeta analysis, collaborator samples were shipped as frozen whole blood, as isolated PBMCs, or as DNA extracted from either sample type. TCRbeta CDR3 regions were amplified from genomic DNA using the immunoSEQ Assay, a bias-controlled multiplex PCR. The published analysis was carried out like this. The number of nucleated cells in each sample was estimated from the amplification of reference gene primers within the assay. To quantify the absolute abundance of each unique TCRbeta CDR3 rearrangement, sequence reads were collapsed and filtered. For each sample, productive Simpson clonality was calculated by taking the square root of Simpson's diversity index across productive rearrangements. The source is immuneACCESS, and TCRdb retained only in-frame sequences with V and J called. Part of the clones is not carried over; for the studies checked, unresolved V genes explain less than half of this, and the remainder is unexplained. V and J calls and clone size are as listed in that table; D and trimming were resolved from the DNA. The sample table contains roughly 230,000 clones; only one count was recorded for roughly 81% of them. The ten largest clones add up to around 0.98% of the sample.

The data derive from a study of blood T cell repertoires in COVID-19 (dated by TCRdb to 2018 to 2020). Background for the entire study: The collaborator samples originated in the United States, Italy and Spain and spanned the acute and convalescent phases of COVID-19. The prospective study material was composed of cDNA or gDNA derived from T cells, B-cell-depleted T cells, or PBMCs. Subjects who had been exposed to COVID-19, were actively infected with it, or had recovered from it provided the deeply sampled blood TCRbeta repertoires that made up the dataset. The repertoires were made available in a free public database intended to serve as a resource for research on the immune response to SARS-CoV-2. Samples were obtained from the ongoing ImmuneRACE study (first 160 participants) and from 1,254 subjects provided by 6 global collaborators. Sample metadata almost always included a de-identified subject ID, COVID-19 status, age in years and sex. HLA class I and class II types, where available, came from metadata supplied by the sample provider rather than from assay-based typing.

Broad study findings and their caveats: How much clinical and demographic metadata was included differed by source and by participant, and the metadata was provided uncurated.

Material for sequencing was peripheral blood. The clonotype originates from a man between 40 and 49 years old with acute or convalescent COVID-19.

This receptor has the CDR3 CASSEGGNTEAFF. The nucleotides are TGTGCCAGCAGTGAAGGAGGGAACACTGAAGCTTTCTTT. The chain links TRBV2 with TRBJ1-1; confidence is insufficient to name the D gene. CDR1 and CDR2 were assigned from the germline V gene as SNHLY and FYNNEI. Reading from cysteine to phenylalanine, the CDR3 counts 13 amino acids. The retained sequence is limited to the CDR3, 39 bases, with the frame set at the first base. The junction carries 4 bases between V and J, which are trimmed by 1 base and 1 base respectively.